This T cell receptor beta chain was sequenced during a study of CD8 T cells in ankylosing spondylitis. Quantitative 5'-RACE with molecular barcodes generated TCR beta libraries. TCRdb reanalysed the 5' RACE reads using MiXCR and keeps one entry per CDR3 protein. The repertoire holds 650,000 to 800,000 distinct CDR3 sequences, with around 19% as singletons. This CDR3 has 14 residues. V was clipped by 6 bases and J by 3 bases, with 14 bases between them. Findings and caveats of the study: The clones that were linked to disease were reported to be significantly enriched in matched synovial fluid samples from ankylosing spondylitis patients. Characteristic of ankylosing spondylitis blood, it appeared, was a TCR beta motif comprising 7 to 9 highly homologous variants.

This clonotype was seen more than once but under ten times. Its antigen is currently unknown. Sequencing was performed on blood, either unsorted or a sorted T cell fraction (not recorded which). V is TRBV12-3 or TRBV12-4 and J is TRBJ2-5; maybe TRBD2 (5 bases). The receptor was derived from a male donor with ankylosing spondylitis. CDR3 protein: CASRPGSGEETQYF. CDR3 in DNA: TGTGCCAGCAGACCTGGGAGCGGAGAAGAGACCCAGTACTTC.